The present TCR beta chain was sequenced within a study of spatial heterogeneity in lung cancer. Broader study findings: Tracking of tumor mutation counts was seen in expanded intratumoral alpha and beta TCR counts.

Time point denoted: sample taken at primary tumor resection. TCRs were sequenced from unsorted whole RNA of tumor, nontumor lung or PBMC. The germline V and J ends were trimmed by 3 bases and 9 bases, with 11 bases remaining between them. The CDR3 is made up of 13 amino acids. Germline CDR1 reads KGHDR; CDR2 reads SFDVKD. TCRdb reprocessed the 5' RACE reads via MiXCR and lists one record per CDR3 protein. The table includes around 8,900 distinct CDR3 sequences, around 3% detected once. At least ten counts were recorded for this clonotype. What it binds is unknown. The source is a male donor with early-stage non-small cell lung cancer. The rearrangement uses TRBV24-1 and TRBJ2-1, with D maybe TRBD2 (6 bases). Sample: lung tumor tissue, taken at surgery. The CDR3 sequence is CATSDVSGGEQFF. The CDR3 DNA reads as TGTGCCACCAGTGATGTTAGCGGTGGTGAGCAGTTCTTC.